What follows are 26 T cell receptor beta chains derived from one specimen sequenced in a study of blood T cells in healthy people across ages. The second PCR ran about 6 to 11 cycles with a sample-barcoded 5' primer and J-beta primers. TCRdb used MiXCR to reprocess the 5' RACE reads, holding one entry per CDR3 protein. Of 700,000 or so distinct CDR3 sequences listed, 40% to 50% are singletons. Sequencing used blood. These receptors were taken from a man aged 80 or over in good health.

The rearrangement uses TRBV20-1 and TRBJ1-5; no definite D call. The ends were cut back, 3 bases at V and 1 base at J, with 10 bases in the middle. This CDR3 contains 14 residues. Germline lookup yields CDR1 DFQATT and CDR2 SNEGSKA (reference sequence). The DNA for the CDR3 is TGCAGTGCTAGTGCCGCGTTGAGCAATCAGCCCCAGCATTTT. This sequence encodes CSASAALSNQPQHF.

The chain couples TRBV25-1 to TRBJ2-4, with 7 bases identical to TRBD2. The CDR3 has 16 residues. The V and J ends lost 4 bases and 3 bases, in that order; junction bases with no gene match: 9. The germline CDR1 and CDR2 sequences are MGHDK and SYGVNS. The CDR3 nucleotides read TGTGCCAGCAGTGGCCGCACTAGCGACGGCAAAAACATTCAGTACTTC. It is translated as CASSGRTSDGKNIQYF.

This clonotype was seen ten or more times. The rearrangement links TRBV13 to TRBJ2-1; D is possibly TRBD2 (5 bases). Germline V CDR1 and CDR2: PRHDT, FYEKMQ (reference sequence). CDR3 length: 15 residues. Trimming removed 5 bases from V and 5 bases from J, with 16 bases in between. CDR3: CASSQYLDWNNEQFF. CDR3 DNA: TGTGCCAGCAGCCAGTATTTGGACTGGAACAATGAGCAGTTCTTC.

The V gene is TRBV27, the J gene TRBJ2-1; D call uncertain. Trimming removed 7 bases from V and 6 bases from J, with 10 bases in between. The V gene's germline CDR1 is MNHEY and CDR2 SMNVEV (reference sequence). This CDR3 has 12 amino acids. CDR3 region: CASTKTSNEQFF. The CDR3 DNA is TGTGCCAGCACCAAGACAAGCAATGAGCAGTTCTTC.

The CDR3 region is CASSAGQPTYEQYF. CDR3 nucleotide sequence: TGTGCCAGCAGCGCTGGACAGCCTACCTACGAGCAGTACTTC. V gene TRBV9 combines with J gene TRBJ2-7, with D possibly matching TRBD1 (6 bases). This CDR3 region has 14 residues. CDR1 is SGDLS, CDR2 YYNGEE, per germline. V shed 3 bases and J shed 2 bases, with 12 bases lying between them.

This clonotype was recorded a few times. The J gene is TRBJ2-7, the V gene TRBV5-1; TRBD1 is a possible D gene (5 bases). Germline CDR1 SGHRS, CDR2 YFSETQ. The CDR3 loop spans 14 amino acids. Trimming took 4 bases from V and 6 from J, leaving 17 bases between them. The CDR3 DNA reads as TGCGCCAGCAGCATACCGACAGCCACCGGCGAGCAGTACTTC. Amino acids: CASSIPTATGEQYF.

At least ten counts were recorded for this clonotype. This sequence joins TRBV29-1 and TRBJ2-7, with 8 bases lining up with TRBD1. The germline CDR1 and CDR2 sequences are SQVTM and ANQGSEA. J gave up 1 base and V 1 base, and 0 bases lay outside the gene matches. The CDR3 has 13 residues. The CDR3 region has the DNA TGCAGCGTTGAAGGGGACAGGTCCTACGAGCAGTACTTC. This encodes CSVEGDRSYEQYF.

The V and J genes are TRBV7-2 and TRBJ2-1, with D possibly matching TRBD1 (6 bases). CDR1 is SGHTA and CDR2 is FQGNSA in the germline V gene. The CDR3 runs to 13 residues. Trimming left V 5 bases short and J 15 bases short, with 20 bases between. This CDR3 is CASSVGGSSWPFF. CDR3 bases: TGTGCCAGCAGCGTAGGGGGTAGTAGCTGGCCGTTCTTC.

The V and J genes are TRBV28 and TRBJ2-5, with D maybe TRBD2 (6 bases). Germline V gives CDR1 MDHEN, CDR2 SYDVKM. CDR3 length equals 11 residues. V lost 3 bases and J 13 bases, leaving 12 bases between the germline ends. CDR3 in DNA: TGTGCCAGCAGTTTCGGTCGGGGGTTGTACTTC. It yields the protein CASSFGRGLYF.

CDR3 nucleotide sequence: TGTGCCAGCACTGAGATAGGACTAGCGGGGGGCGAGCAGTACTTC. Its translation: CASTEIGLAGGEQYF. This rearrangement joins TRBV6-2 or TRBV6-3 to TRBJ2-7, with 14 bases aligning to TRBD2. Losses at the gene ends were 7 bases for V and 6 bases for J; bases not matched to a gene: 8. There are 15 residues in the CDR3. Germline V gives CDR1 MNHEY, CDR2 SVGEGT.

V and J are TRBV5-1 and TRBJ1-1, with 10 bases aligning to TRBD1. Germline V lookup: CDR1 SGHRS, CDR2 YFSETQ. This CDR3 is built from 17 residues. Unmatched junction bases numbered 14, after V lost 4 bases and J lost 5 bases. The CDR3 loop is CASSLFAIGQGGTEAFF. The CDR3 DNA reads TGCGCCAGCAGCCTATTTGCCATTGGACAGGGGGGAACTGAAGCTTTCTTT.

The rearrangement uses TRBV5-1 and TRBJ1-6; D might be TRBD1 (6 bases). Trimming took off 6 bases at V and 7 bases at J, with 20 bases between the two ends. CDR3 length: 16 amino acids. From germline, CDR1 is SGHRS and CDR2 YFSETQ. CDR3 sequence reads: CASTLGGRRSNSPLHF. CDR3 DNA: TGCGCCAGCACCCTGGGGGGGCGGCGGTCGAATTCACCCCTCCACTTT.

With regard to this clonotype: A much larger clonotype is one base distant, so this may be a read error. The V and J genes are TRBV6-2 or TRBV6-3 and TRBJ2-1; maybe TRBD1 (5 bases). V lost 5 bases and J 4 bases, leaving 15 bases between the germline ends. Germline V gene data show CDR1 as MNHEY and CDR2 as SVGEGT. This CDR3 is 15 amino acids long. CDR3 region: CASSPAGIRYNEQFF. CDR3 nucleotide sequence: TGTGCCAGCAGTCCAGCAGGGATTAGGTACAATGAGCAGTTCTTC.

This clonotype was observed a handful of times. The CDR3 DNA follows: TGCAGCGTTGAAGGTAGCGGGAGACCCTACGAGCAGTACTTC. Translated: CSVEGSGRPYEQYF. The chain employs TRBV29-1 and TRBJ2-7, with 9 bases lining up with TRBD2. The CDR3 loop spans 14 amino acids. V lost 1 base to trimming and J lost 2 bases; unmatched junction nucleotides: 3. CDR1 SQVTM and CDR2 ANQGSEA come from the germline V gene.

The chain recombines TRBV6-1 with TRBJ1-2; the D gene is possibly TRBD1 (5 bases). Trimming pared 5 bases from V and 4 bases from J, leaving 17 bases between. Looked up from germline, CDR1 is MNHNS and CDR2 is SASEGT. This CDR3 spans 15 amino acids. The CDR3: CASSQTALFSYGYTF. The CDR3 bases are TGTGCCAGCAGTCAGACAGCGCTCTTTTCCTATGGCTACACCTTC.

In this sample, this clonotype turned up a few times. CDR3 coding DNA: TGCGCCAGCAGCCAAGAAGTGAGTACAGGAGCCTACGAGCAGTACTTC. Protein: CASSQEVSTGAYEQYF. The chain couples TRBV4-1 to TRBJ2-7; a weak D match, TRBD1 (5 bases). The germline V and J ends were trimmed by 0 bases and 2 bases, with 14 bases remaining between them. The CDR3 consists of 16 residues. CDR1 and CDR2 from the germline V gene are MGHRA and YSYEKL.

The V and J genes are TRBV12-3 or TRBV12-4 and TRBJ1-6, with 7 bases matching TRBD1. CDR3 length: 15 amino acids. With 7 bases clipped from V and 5 bases from J, the junction kept 8 bases outside the gene matches. The CDR3 DNA sequence: TGTGCCAGCACCCTCAGACAGGGCAATAATTCACCCCTCCACTTT. Protein: CASTLRQGNNSPLHF.

V usage is TRBV10-3 and J usage is TRBJ1-6; D gene unclear. Trimming stripped 3 bases from V and 8 bases from J, with 11 bases between. CDR3 length equals 14 residues. Germline loops: CDR1 ENHRY, CDR2 SYGVKD. The CDR3 sequence: CAISDSIKYSPLHF. CDR3 in DNA: TGTGCCATCAGTGACAGCATAAAGTATTCACCCCTCCACTTT.

The chain links TRBV7-7 to TRBJ2-1; the D is unclear. The CDR3 runs to 13 residues. Germline loops: CDR1 SSHAT, CDR2 FNYEAQ (reference sequence). Trimming took off 5 bases at V and 7 bases at J, with 12 bases between the two ends. Here the CDR3 reads CASSPSPGNEQFF. CDR3 in DNA: TGTGCCAGCAGCCCCAGTCCTGGAAATGAGCAGTTCTTC. The full variable domain, in which reference TRBV7-7 and TRBJ2-1 provide the parts outside the CDR3, is GAGVSQSPRYKVTKRGQDVTLRCDPISSHATLYWYQQALGQGPEFLTYFNYEAQPDKSGLPSDRFSAERPEGSISTLTIQRTEQRDSAMYRCASSPSPGNEQFFGPGTRLTVL.

This clonotype occurred a few times. V and J are TRBV11-2 and TRBJ1-2; D is possibly TRBD1 (5 bases). CDR1 and CDR2 from the germline V gene are SGHAT and FQNNGV. Trimming removed 5 bases from V and 6 bases from J, with 16 bases in between. The CDR3 sequence is 14 residues long. The CDR3: CASSPPGRRDGYTF. Here the CDR3 DNA reads TGTGCCAGCAGCCCGCCGGGACGGCGAGATGGCTACACCTTC.

This clonotype has at least ten counts. The V call is TRBV4-2, the J call TRBJ2-2, with TRBD2 as a possible D gene (6 bases). Germline assignment: CDR1 LGHNA and CDR2 YNFKEQ. This CDR3 contains 19 residues. V lost 0 bases and J 0 bases, leaving 17 bases between the germline ends. As DNA, the CDR3 is TGTGCCAGCAGCCAAGACTCTCGGCTAGCGCGAACGAACACCGGGGAGCTGTTTTTT. It specifies CASSQDSRLARTNTGELFF.

The V gene is TRBV7-2, the J gene TRBJ1-4; D possibly corresponds to TRBD1 (5 bases). Germline assignment: CDR1 SGHTA and CDR2 FQGNSA. Trimming stripped 2 bases from V and 7 bases from J, with 11 bases between. The CDR3 runs to 14 residues. The CDR3 sequence: CASSLSGAPEKLFF. The CDR3 DNA follows: TGTGCCAGCAGCTTATCTGGGGCGCCTGAAAAACTGTTTTTT.

Turning to this clonotype: With a much larger clone just one base away, this may be a read error. The chain uses TRBV6-5 and TRBJ2-7, with D possibly being TRBD2 (6 bases). The germline V and J ends were trimmed by 2 bases and 6 bases, with 17 bases remaining between them. The CDR3 is made up of 15 amino acids. Per germline, CDR1 MNHEY and CDR2 SVGAGI. In DNA, the CDR3 is TGTGCCAGCAGTTACGTCGGGGGTAAGGTAGGCGAGCAGTACTTC. Translation gives CASSYVGGKVGEQYF.

The rearrangement uses TRBV27 and TRBJ2-1, with a tentative D call TRBD2 (6 bases). The CDR3 length is 13 residues. Trimming took 8 bases from V and 3 from J, leaving 11 bases between them. Germline assignment: CDR1 MNHEY and CDR2 SMNVEV (reference sequence). The CDR3 DNA follows: TGTGCCAGCCGGGACTCCTTCTACAATGAGCAGTTCTTC. Translation gives CASRDSFYNEQFF.

Comment on this clonotype: An end of the junction differs from the germline gene, which may be a read error. V and J are TRBV7-9 and TRBJ2-5; 9 nucleotides match TRBD1. The V gene's germline CDR1 is SEHNR and CDR2 FQNEAQ (reference sequence). The CDR3 consists of 16 residues. CDR3 in DNA: TGTGCCAGCAGCTCACCTCCCGGGACAGGGCAAGAGGCCCAGTACTTC. This codes for CASSSPPGTGQEAQYF.

The CDR3 bases are TGCAGTGCTAGAGATCGGTCTAGCGGCGGCTACGAGCAGTACTTC. Its translation: CSARDRSSGGYEQYF. The V call is TRBV20-1, the J call TRBJ2-7, with TRBD2 identical over 7 bases. With 0 bases clipped from V and 3 bases from J, the junction kept 8 bases outside the gene matches. The CDR3 extends over 15 amino acids. The germline gives CDR1 DFQATT, CDR2 SNEGSKA (reference sequence).